This TCR beta chain is drawn from a study of cytomegalovirus exposure and HLA in healthy donors. About the research overall: Early released data had about 85 million unique TCRs, all coming from HLA-typed donors.

The PCR made use of 60 Vbeta and 13 Jbeta primers. Generated by immunoSEQ multiplex PCR, the TCRdb table keeps only in-frame clones and is missing some. This table holds around 120,000 clones, about 86% found once. Broader study findings: Cytomegalovirus status was reportedly diagnosed by the classifier with high specificity and sensitivity. A later analysis reported that several of the most significant clusters appeared to be linked to common viral pathogens, among them Epstein-Barr virus.

This cohort consisted of healthy bone marrow donors. About this clone: Its cognate antigen is unknown.

Germline V CDR1 and CDR2: LNHDA, SQIVND (reference sequence). The V gene lost 6 bases and the J gene lost 7 bases, with 24 bases spanning the gap. This CDR3 spans 17 amino acids. J is TRBJ1-4 and V is TRBV19, with D possibly matching TRBD1 (6 bases). The sequence was collected from a woman in her thirties in good health and CMV-seronegative. Sequencing was done on a sample of PBMCs. The CDR3 DNA reads TGTGCCAGTAGCCTGAGCCAGGGGATGTTCGAGGGTGAAAAACTGTTTTTT. Translation gives CASSLSQGMFEGEKLFF.